These T cell receptor beta chains were read from a single sample in a study of cytomegalovirus exposure and HLA in healthy donors. Only in-frame clones appear in the TCRdb table, and some are missing; sequencing was by immunoSEQ multiplex PCR. The profile shows fewer than 200,000 clones, about 90% of them singletons. The sequenced sample was PBMCs. These receptors all come from a girl in the first two years of life in good health and CMV-seronegative. Both conserved end residues are part of each CDR3. D genes are given only for firm matches. Size values are once, few and many counts, or a class for expanded clones, and some rows have none.

TRBJ2-3 | TRBD2 | 18 | TRBV15 | - | TGTGCCACCAGCAGAGATCTGGGTAGCGGGAGGATGGTAGATACGCAGTATTTT | CATSRDLGSGRMVDTQYF
TRBJ1-3 | TRBD1 | 19 | TRBV7-9 | - | TGTGCCAGCAGCTTATCTTACTTTCGAAACAGGGGCCCTGGAAACACCATATATTTT | CASSLSYFRNRGPGNTIYF
TRBJ1-3 | TRBD1 | 16 | TRBV4-1 | - | TGCGCCAGCAGCCAAGGAGCAGGACAGGGAGGAAACACCATATATTTT | CASSQGAGQGGNTIYF
TRBJ2-7 | - | 15 | TRBV7-2 | - | TGTGCCAGCAGCTTATCGGGGGTCAAACCCTACGAGCAGTACTTC | CASSLSGVKPYEQYF
TRBJ2-7 | - | 15 | TRBV15 | - | TGTGCCACCAGCAGAGATGTGGCCAGGGGCTACGAGCAGTACTTC | CATSRDVARGYEQYF
TRBJ2-4 | - | 14 | TRBV6-4 | - | TGTGCCAGCAATCGGGACAACTTTAAAAACATTCAGTACTTC | CASNRDNFKNIQYF
TRBJ2-3 | - | 16 | TRBV30 | - | TGTGCCTGGAGGGCCCCGGGGGGCGGGTTGGCAGATACGCAGTATTTT | CAWRAPGGGLADTQYF
TRBJ1-1 | TRBD1 | 16 | TRBV19 | - | TGTGCCAGTGGGGACAGGGGGAATGCAGGGAACACTGAAGCTTTCTTT | CASGDRGNAGNTEAFF
TRBJ2-7 | - | 13 | TRBV5-5 | few | TGTGCCAGCAGCTTAGGCGGATACTACGAGCAGTACTTC | CASSLGGYYEQYF
TRBJ1-6 | - | 16 | TRBV6-6 | few | TGTGCCAGCAGTTACTCTCCGGAGCCCTGGGATTCACCCCTCCACTTT | CASSYSPEPWDSPLHF
TRBJ1-1 | TRBD1 | 13 | TRBV7-9 | - | TGTTCCAGCAGCCGGGACAGGAACACTGAAGCTTTCTTT | CSSSRDRNTEAFF
TRBJ1-1 | - | 13 | TRBV23-1 | - | TGCGCCACAAAGACAGGCATCCCCACTGAAGCTTTCTTT | CATKTGIPTEAFF
TRBJ1-1 | TRBD1 | 13 | TRBV7-9 | - | TGTGCCAGCAGCTTAGGCGGGACAGTTGAAGCTTTCTTT | CASSLGGTVEAFF
TRBJ1-6 | - | 12 | TRBV28 | few | TGTGCCAGCAGTCCCCTCAATTCACCCCTCCACTTT | CASSPLNSPLHF